This entry lists 14 T cell receptor beta chains sequenced from one sample in a study of blood T cell repertoires in COVID-19. This table comes from immunoSEQ multiplex PCR, and its TCRdb copy is limited to in-frame clones, with some not included. The sample includes approximately 210,000 clones, around four fifths of them seen just once. The source material was PBMCs or T cells enriched from blood (not recorded which). All receptors come from a man aged 40-49 years who had recovered from COVID-19.

The rearrangement links TRBV7-3 to TRBJ2-1; 10 nucleotides line up with TRBD2. Germline V gene lookup returns CDR1 SGHTA and CDR2 FQGTGA. The CDR3 spans 18 residues. V shed 1 base and J 8 bases; nucleotides not matched to a gene: 14. In nucleotides, the CDR3 is TGTGCCAGCAGCTTAAATCCTAGCGGGAGAATCTCTCGTTATGAGCAGTTCTTC. It is translated as CASSLNPSGRISRYEQFF.

In its sample, this clone was seen once. The rearrangement links TRBV20-1 to TRBJ2-7; 11 bases fit TRBD2. Germline V CDR1 and CDR2: DFQATT, SNEGSKA (reference sequence). Germline trimming cut 3 bases from V and 2 bases from J; bases unmatched to any gene: 12. This CDR3 is 17 amino acids long. The DNA of the CDR3 is TGCAGTGCTAGTACCGGGGCTCTAGCGGGAGGAACCTACGAGCAGTACTTC. This translates into CSASTGALAGGTYEQYF.

The rearrangement uses TRBV4-2 and TRBJ1-6; tentatively, D is TRBD1 (6 bases). V lost 4 bases, J lost 6 bases, and 10 bases lay in between. Looked up from germline, CDR1 is LGHNA and CDR2 is YNFKEQ. This CDR3 has 14 amino acids. CDR3 sequence reads: CASSLGQLNSPLHF. CDR3 coding DNA: TGTGCCAGCAGCCTCGGACAGCTTAATTCACCCCTCCACTTT.

The chain has TRBV25-1 and TRBJ1-4; possible D gene TRBD1, 5 bases. V was trimmed by 4 bases and J by 0 bases, leaving 12 bases between them. CDR3 length equals 16 residues. Germline V gene data show CDR1 as MGHDK and CDR2 as SYGVNS. In nucleotides, the CDR3 is TGTGCCAGCAGTGTGGGACTGAGTGCAACTAATGAAAAACTGTTTTTT. This translates into CASSVGLSATNEKLFF.

The chain recombines TRBV18 with TRBJ2-4; D unresolved. Trimming pared 0 bases from V and 3 bases from J, leaving 9 bases between. Germline CDR1 and CDR2: KGHSH and LQKENI. The CDR3 runs to 15 residues. CDR3 DNA: TGTGCCAGCTCACCACCAATCGGAGACAAAAACATTCAGTACTTC. This encodes CASSPPIGDKNIQYF.

The chain combines TRBV2 with TRBJ2-3; TRBD2 matches at 9 bases. The CDR3 is 14 residues long. From germline, CDR1 is SNHLY and CDR2 FYNNEI. Trimming at V came to 6 bases and at J to 2 bases, leaving 3 bases not matched to a gene. The CDR3: CASRLAGFTDTQYF. DNA of the CDR3: TGTGCCAGCAGGCTAGCGGGATTCACAGATACGCAGTATTTT.

The chain employs TRBV7-8 and TRBJ2-3; 7 bases fit TRBD2. Trimming took 1 base from V and 3 from J; bases not matched to a gene: 7. Germline assignment: CDR1 SGHVS and CDR2 FQNEAQ. The CDR3 length is 16 residues. The CDR3: CASSLDRLARTDTQYF. CDR3 nucleotides: TGTGCCAGCAGCTTAGATAGACTAGCACGAACAGATACGCAGTATTTT.

The chain has TRBV2 and TRBJ2-7; 9 bases line up with TRBD2. Per the germline V gene, CDR1 is SNHLY and CDR2 is FYNNEI. The CDR3 contains 14 residues. The ends lost 5 bases at V and 0 bases at J; junction bases unmatched: 2. Here the CDR3 reads CASSRREGSYEQYV. Written as DNA, the CDR3 is TGTGCCAGCAGTCGGCGGGAGGGCTCCTACGAGCAGTACGTC.

V gene TRBV15 combines with J gene TRBJ1-5, with 11 bases identical to TRBD1. Germline CDR1 is LNHNV and CDR2 is YYDKDF (reference sequence). J lost 6 bases, V lost 2 bases, and 3 bases had no gene match. This CDR3 comprises 15 residues. The CDR3 nucleotides read TGTGCCACCAGCAGAAGGACAGGGGGCTTTCAGCCCCAGCATTTT. It specifies CATSRRTGGFQPQHF.

The gene calls are TRBV28 and TRBJ2-5, with D perhaps TRBD1 (5 bases). CDR3 length: 14 amino acids. In germline, CDR1 is MDHEN, CDR2 SYDVKM. V was clipped by 6 bases and J by 2 bases, with 13 bases between them. This CDR3 is CASSLRQSQETQYF. CDR3 coding DNA: TGTGCCAGCAGCCTCCGACAGTCTCAAGAGACCCAGTACTTC.

A note on this clone: It may be a read error: a sequence one base away is much more abundant. The chain employs TRBV9 and TRBJ2-3, with D perhaps TRBD1 (6 bases). CDR3 length: 15 amino acids. The germline CDR1 and CDR2 sequences are SGDLS and YYNGEE. Trimming shortened V by 4 bases and J by 0 bases, and 12 bases separated the two germline ends. DNA for the CDR3: TGTGCCAGCAGCCCCCGGACAGTTAGCACAGATACGCAGTATTTT. This gives the protein CASSPRTVSTDTQYF. Variable domain in full (rest from reference TRBV9 and TRBJ2-3): DSGVTQTPKHLITATGQRVTLRCSPRSGDLSVYWYQQSLDQGLQFLIQYYNGEERAKGNILERFSAQQFPDLHSELNLSSLELGDSALYFCASSPRTVSTDTQYFGPGTRLTVL.

This chain uses TRBV5-6 with TRBJ2-3, with D tentatively TRBD2 (5 bases). The CDR3 spans 13 residues. Looked up from germline, CDR1 is SGHDT and CDR2 is YYEEEE. Trimming took off 2 bases at V and 2 bases at J, with 6 bases between the two ends. DNA of the CDR3: TGTGCCAGCAGCTTCCGGGACACAGATACGCAGTATTTT. Translation: CASSFRDTDTQYF. The variable domain in full, with the rest retrieved from reference TRBV5-6 and TRBJ2-3, is DAGVTQSPTHLIKTRGQQVTLRCSPKSGHDTVSWYQQALGQGPQFIFQYYEEEERQRGNFPDRFSGHQFPNYSSELNVNALLLGDSALYLCASSFRDTDTQYFGPGTRLTVL.

This chain connects TRBV5-1 to TRBJ1-2; maybe TRBD1 (6 bases). V lost 1 base and J 6 bases, leaving 10 bases between the germline ends. CDR3 length equals 13 residues. Germline V gives CDR1 SGHRS, CDR2 YFSETQ. The CDR3 spells CASSLKQGDGYTF. CDR3 sequence (DNA): TGCGCCAGCAGCTTGAAACAGGGCGATGGCTACACCTTC.

The chain recombines TRBV4-3 with TRBJ2-3; D unclear. CDR1 and CDR2 (germline): LGHNA, YSLEER. The CDR3 is 16 residues long. V was pared by 0 bases and J by 0 bases, with 10 bases between. In DNA form, the CDR3 reads TGCGCCAGCAGCCAAGATGTGCAGGATAGCACAGATACGCAGTATTTT. This encodes CASSQDVQDSTDTQYF.